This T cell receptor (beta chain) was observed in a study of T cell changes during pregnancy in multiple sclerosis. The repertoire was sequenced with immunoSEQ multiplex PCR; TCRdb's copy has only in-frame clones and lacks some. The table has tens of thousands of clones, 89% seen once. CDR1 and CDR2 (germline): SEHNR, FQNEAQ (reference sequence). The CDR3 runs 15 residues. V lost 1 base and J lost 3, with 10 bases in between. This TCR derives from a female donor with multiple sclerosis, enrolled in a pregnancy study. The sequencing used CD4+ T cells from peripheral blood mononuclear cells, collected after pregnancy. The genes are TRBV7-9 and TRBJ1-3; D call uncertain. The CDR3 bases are TGTGCCAGCAGCTTAGTGCGGTCTGGTGGAAACACCATATATTTT. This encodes CASSLVRSGGNTIYF.